This entry concerns a single T cell receptor (beta chain). The same CDR3 also results from other DNA sequences found in this sample. There are 15 residues in the CDR3. The germline V gene encodes CDR1 SGDLS and CDR2 YYNGEE. The V gene end was trimmed by 3 bases and the J gene end by 5 bases; junction bases not matched to a gene: 3. These data come from a study of blood T cell repertoires in COVID-19. Whole-study context: Sources were T cells, B-cell-depleted T cells, or PBMCs; the material itself was cDNA or gDNA.

Profiled with immunoSEQ multiplex PCR; TCRdb holds only in-frame clones, not every one. The profile shows about 300,000 clones, 70% to 90% of them singletons. Sequencing was carried out using PBMCs or T cells enriched from blood (not recorded which). The TCR comes from a woman younger than 45 who had recovered from COVID-19. The V gene is TRBV9, the J gene TRBJ2-5; 14 bases align to TRBD2. The CDR3 region has the DNA TGTGCCAGCAGCGGAGGGACTAGCGGGGGTGAGACCCAGTACTTC. It translates to CASSGGTSGGETQYF.